This TCR beta chain was profiled in a study of beta chain features in type 1 diabetes. Study background: Patients did not differ from healthy donors in age, gender or cell yield. Taken together, all samples contributed 107,917,701 examined sorted cells.

Sequenced material consisted of expressed TCRB transcripts (all of the isolated RNA was reverse transcribed). Clones were sequenced by immunoSEQ multiplex PCR, and TCRdb holds only the in-frame ones, with some missing. The sample has over 40,000 clones, 51% seen once. CDR3 length: 15 residues. Per germline, CDR1 SEHNR and CDR2 FQNEAQ (reference sequence). V lost 10 bases and J lost 0; bases outside the gene matches: 8. J is TRBJ2-2 and V is TRBV7-9, with 7 bases identical to TRBD1. Material: Tregs from blood. The receptor's source is a woman aged 18-35 years in good health. The DNA for the CDR3 is TGTGCCACCCTAAGCCAGGGGGCGAACACCGGGGAGCTGTTTTTT. Protein: CATLSQGANTGELFF. Full variable domain (outside the CDR3, taken from reference TRBV7-9 and TRBJ2-2): DTGVSQNPRHKITKRGQNVTFRCDPISEHNRLYWYRQTLGQGPEFLTYFQNEAQLEKSRLLSDRFSAERPKGSFSTLEIQRTEQGDSAMYLCATLSQGANTGELFFGEGSRLTVL.